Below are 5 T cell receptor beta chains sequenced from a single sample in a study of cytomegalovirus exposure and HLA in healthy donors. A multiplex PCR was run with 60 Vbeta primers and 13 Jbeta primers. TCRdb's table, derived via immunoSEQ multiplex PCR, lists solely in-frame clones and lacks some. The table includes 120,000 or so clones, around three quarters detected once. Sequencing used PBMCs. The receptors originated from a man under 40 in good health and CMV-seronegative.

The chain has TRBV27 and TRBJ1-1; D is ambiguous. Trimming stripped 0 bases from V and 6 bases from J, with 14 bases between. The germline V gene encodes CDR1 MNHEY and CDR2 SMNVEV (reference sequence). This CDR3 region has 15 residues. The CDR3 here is CASSLSGLRGAEAFF. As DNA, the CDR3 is TGTGCCAGCAGTTTATCGGGCCTCCGCGGGGCTGAAGCTTTCTTT.

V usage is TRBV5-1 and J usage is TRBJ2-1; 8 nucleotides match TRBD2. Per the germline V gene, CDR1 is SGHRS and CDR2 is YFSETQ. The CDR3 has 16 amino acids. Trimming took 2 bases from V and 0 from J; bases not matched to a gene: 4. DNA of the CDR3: TGCGCCAGCAGCTTTACTAGCGGTCTCTCCTACAATGAGCAGTTCTTC. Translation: CASSFTSGLSYNEQFF.

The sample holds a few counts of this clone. The CDR3 nucleotides are TGCGCCAGCAGCCAAAGGACAGGGAGACATCAGCCCCAGCATTTT. Translation: CASSQRTGRHQPQHF. This chain connects TRBV4-3 to TRBJ1-5; 8 bases are a match to TRBD1. The length of the CDR3 is 15 residues. Trimming removed 2 bases from V and 5 bases from J; junction bases left unmatched: 5. Germline V CDR1 and CDR2: LGHNA, YSLEER.

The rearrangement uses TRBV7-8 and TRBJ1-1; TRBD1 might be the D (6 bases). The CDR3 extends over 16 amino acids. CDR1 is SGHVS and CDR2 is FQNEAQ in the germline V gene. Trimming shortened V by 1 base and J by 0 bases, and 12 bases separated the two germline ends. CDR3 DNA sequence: TGTGCCAGCAGCTTAGAAGTTGGGGGCCTGAACACTGAAGCTTTCTTT. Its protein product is CASSLEVGGLNTEAFF.

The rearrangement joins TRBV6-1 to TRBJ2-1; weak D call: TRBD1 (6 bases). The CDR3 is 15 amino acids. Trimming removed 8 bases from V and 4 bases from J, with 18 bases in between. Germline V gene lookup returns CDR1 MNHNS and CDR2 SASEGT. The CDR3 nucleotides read TGTGCCAGCCAAATGGACAGCACCAAATACAATGAGCAGTTCTTC. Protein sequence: CASQMDSTKYNEQFF.